This TCR beta chain originates from a study of PD-1 blockade in classical Hodgkin lymphoma. Regarding the study as a whole: Nivolumab initiated under 1 year post-ASCT led to patient exclusion.

This clone appeared a single time. Its target is unknown. Clones were sequenced by immunoSEQ multiplex PCR, and TCRdb holds only the in-frame ones, with some missing. The sample records 20,000 to 25,000 clones, about 71% being singletons. The germline V gene encodes CDR1 SNHLY and CDR2 FYNNEI. The CDR3 length is 14 residues. Every patient was affected by relapse after autologous stem cell transplantation, while exposure to brentuximab vedotin was not uniform. The clonotype was recovered from a human donor with classical Hodgkin lymphoma. The specimen was peripheral blood mononuclear cells (PBMCs), collected at baseline. The gene calls are TRBV2 and TRBJ2-5; perhaps TRBD1 as D (5 bases). The J call may be faulty, since TRBJ2-7 better matches the DNA end. The DNA for the CDR3 is TGTGCCAGCAGTGAGACTTTAACAGGTGGCGAGCAGTACTTC. It encodes CASSETLTGGEQYF.